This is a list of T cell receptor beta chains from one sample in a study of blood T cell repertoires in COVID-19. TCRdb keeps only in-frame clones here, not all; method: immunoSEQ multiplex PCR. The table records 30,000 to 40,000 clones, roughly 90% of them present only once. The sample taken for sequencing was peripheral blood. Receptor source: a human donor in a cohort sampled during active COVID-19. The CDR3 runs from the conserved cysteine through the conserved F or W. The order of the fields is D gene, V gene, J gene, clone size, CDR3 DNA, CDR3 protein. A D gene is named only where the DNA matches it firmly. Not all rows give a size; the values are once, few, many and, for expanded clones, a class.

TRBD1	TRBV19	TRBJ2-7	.	TGTGCCAGTAGTACCCCTGGACAGGGCTACGAGCAGTACTTC	CASSTPGQGYEQYF
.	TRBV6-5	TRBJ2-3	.	TGTGCCAGCAAGAGCGGGACACTTAGCACAGATACGCAGTATTTT	CASKSGTLSTDTQYF
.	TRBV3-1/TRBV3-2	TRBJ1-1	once	TGTGCCAGCAGCCAAGAGGGGCCCGCGCAGGACACTGAAGCTTTCTTT	CASSQEGPAQDTEAFF
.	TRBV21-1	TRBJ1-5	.	TGTGCCAGCAGCACGGGGCGGGGACGTTCGGCGTTCAATCAGCCCCAGCATTTT	CASSTGRGRSAFNQPQHF
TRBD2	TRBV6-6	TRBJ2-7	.	TGTGCCAGCAGTTACGGTCTAGCGGTCGCCTACGAGCAGTACTTC	CASSYGLAVAYEQYF
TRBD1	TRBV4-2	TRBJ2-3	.	TGTGCCAGCAGCCAAGGGTATAGGGGGCGCCGCACAGATACGCAGTATTTT	CASSQGYRGRRTDTQYF
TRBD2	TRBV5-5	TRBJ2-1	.	TGTGCCAGCAGCTTGAGTAGCGCGGGGGGTGATGAGCAGTTCTTC	CASSLSSAGGDEQFF
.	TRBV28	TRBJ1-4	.	TGTGCCAGTACGGACAGTTCTTTCATTGCAACTAATGAAAAACTGTTTTTT	CASTDSSFIATNEKLFF
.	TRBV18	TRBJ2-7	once	TGTGCCAGCTCACCATCAGGGGAAGCCTACGAGCAGTACTTC	CASSPSGEAYEQYF
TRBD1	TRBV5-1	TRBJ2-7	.	TGCGCCAGCAGCCTACCCTCCGGGACAGGGGGCGACGAGCAGTACTTC	CASSLPSGTGGDEQYF
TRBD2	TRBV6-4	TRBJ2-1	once	TGTGCCAGCAGCGAGGGTAGCGGGGATTACAATGAGCAGTTCTTC	CASSEGSGDYNEQFF
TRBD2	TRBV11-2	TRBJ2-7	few	TGTGCCAGCAGGGGGGGGGAGACGTACTACGAGCAGTACTTC	CASRGGETYYEQYF
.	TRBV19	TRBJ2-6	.	TGTGCCAGTGGAACTGGAGCCAGCTCTGGGGCCAACGTCCTGACTTTC	CASGTGASSGANVLTF
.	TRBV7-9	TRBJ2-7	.	TGTGCCAGCAGCTCCCCGGGACTTCGCTCCTACGAGCAGTACTTC	CASSSPGLRSYEQYF
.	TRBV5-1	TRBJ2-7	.	TGCGCCAGCAGGCCGGGCTACACAGGGGGGGACTTCTACGAGCAGTACTTC	CASRPGYTGGDFYEQYF
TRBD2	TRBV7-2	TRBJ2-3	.	TGTGCCAGCAGCTTCCGCGGGAGGTACGGCACAGATACGCAGTATTTT	CASSFRGRYGTDTQYF
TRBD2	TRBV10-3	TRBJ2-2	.	TGTGCCATCAGTCACCCCACTAGCGGGATCTACACCGGGGAGCTGTTTTTT	CAISHPTSGIYTGELFF
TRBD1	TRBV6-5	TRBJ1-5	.	TGTGCCAGCAGTCCATCAGACAGGGTGTGGCAGCCCCAGCATTTT	CASSPSDRVWQPQHF
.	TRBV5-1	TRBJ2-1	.	TGCGCCAGCAGCCCCTCGGGGGACTCCTACAATGAGCAGTTCTTC	CASSPSGDSYNEQFF
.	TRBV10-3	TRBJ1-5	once	TGTGCCACCCGCGCAGGCCTCAGCAATCAGCCCCAGCATTTT	CATRAGLSNQPQHF
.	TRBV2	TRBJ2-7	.	TGTGCCAGCAGTGTCGGAACACCCCGGGTTCACGAGCAGTACTTC	CASSVGTPRVHEQYF
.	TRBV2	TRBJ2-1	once	TGTGCCAGCAGTGGCGTGTCCGGCGGAGCTGATTACAATGAGCAGTTCTTC	CASSGVSGGADYNEQFF
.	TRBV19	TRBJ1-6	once	TGTGCCAGTAGTGGCGGGACCATCAACCCAACCTATAATTCACCCCTCCACTTT	CASSGGTINPTYNSPLHF
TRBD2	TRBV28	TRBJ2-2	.	TGTGCCAGCAGTTTATCACTAGCGGGGTACACCGGGGAGCTGTTTTTT	CASSLSLAGYTGELFF
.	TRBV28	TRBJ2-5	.	TGTGCCAGCAGCCCTCACCCCAGGGGAGCTAACCAAGAGACCCAGTACTTC	CASSPHPRGANQETQYF
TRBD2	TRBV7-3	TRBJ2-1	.	TGTGCCAGCAGCTTAACAGGCGGGAGTGGTTCCTACAATGAGCAGTTCTTC	CASSLTGGSGSYNEQFF
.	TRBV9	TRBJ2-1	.	TGTGCCAGCAGCGTAGCCGGGTACAATGAGCAGTTCTTC	CASSVAGYNEQFF